This T cell receptor beta chain was identified during a study of T cell responses to AZD1222 COVID-19 vaccine. About the study: Combined were second doses at about 4 or about 12 weeks. Study findings and constraints: Scientists sampled the repertoires only once the peak T cell response had passed. White British ancestry dominated among donors, who included more females, and clonal diversity was possibly underestimated.

Of note for this clone: Antigen specificity is unknown.

V shed 8 bases and J 0 bases; nucleotides not matched to a gene: 5. CDR3 length equals 14 residues. The germline gives CDR1 MGHRA, CDR2 YSYEKL. Sequencing used immunoSEQ multiplex PCR; TCRdb keeps in-frame clones, though not all of them. The sample yields about 160,000 clones, just over 90% seen once. Material: peripheral blood, obtained on day 0 of AZD1222 vaccination. This clonotype was sampled from an adult in good health. J is TRBJ2-3 and V is TRBV4-1; 7 bases are a match to TRBD1. CDR3 region: CASGTASSTDTQYF. As DNA, the CDR3 is TGCGCCAGCGGGACAGCTTCTAGCACAGATACGCAGTATTTT.